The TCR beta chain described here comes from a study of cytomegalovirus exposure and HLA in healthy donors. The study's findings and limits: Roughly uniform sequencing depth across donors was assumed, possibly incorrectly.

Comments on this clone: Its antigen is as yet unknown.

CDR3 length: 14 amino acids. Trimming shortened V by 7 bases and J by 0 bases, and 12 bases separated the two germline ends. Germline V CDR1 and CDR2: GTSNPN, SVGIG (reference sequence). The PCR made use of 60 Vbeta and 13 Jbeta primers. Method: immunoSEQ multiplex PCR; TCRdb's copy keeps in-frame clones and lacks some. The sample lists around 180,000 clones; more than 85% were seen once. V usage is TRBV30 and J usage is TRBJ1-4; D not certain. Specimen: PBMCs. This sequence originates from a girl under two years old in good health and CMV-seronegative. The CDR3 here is CASFLSATNEKLFF. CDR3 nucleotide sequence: TGTGCCTCCTTCCTCAGCGCAACTAATGAAAAACTGTTTTTT.